This T cell receptor (beta chain) was captured by sequencing in a study of blood T cell repertoires in COVID-19. Trimming cost V 4 bases and J 10 bases, with 23 bases left between them. CDR3 length: 16 amino acids. Germline CDR1 SGHTA, CDR2 FQGNSA. Sequencing used immunoSEQ multiplex PCR; TCRdb keeps in-frame clones, though not all of them. The repertoire holds fewer than 60,000 clones, with roughly 83% as singletons. This sequence joins TRBV7-2 and TRBJ2-1, with D possibly matching TRBD2 (6 bases). Sequencing was carried out using peripheral blood. The clonotype was recovered from a human donor in a cohort sampled during active COVID-19. CDR3 nucleotides: TGTGCCAGCAGCTCCTTCCCCCCGGGCGGAGGGTGGGAGCAGTTCTTC. Its translation: CASSSFPPGGGWEQFF.